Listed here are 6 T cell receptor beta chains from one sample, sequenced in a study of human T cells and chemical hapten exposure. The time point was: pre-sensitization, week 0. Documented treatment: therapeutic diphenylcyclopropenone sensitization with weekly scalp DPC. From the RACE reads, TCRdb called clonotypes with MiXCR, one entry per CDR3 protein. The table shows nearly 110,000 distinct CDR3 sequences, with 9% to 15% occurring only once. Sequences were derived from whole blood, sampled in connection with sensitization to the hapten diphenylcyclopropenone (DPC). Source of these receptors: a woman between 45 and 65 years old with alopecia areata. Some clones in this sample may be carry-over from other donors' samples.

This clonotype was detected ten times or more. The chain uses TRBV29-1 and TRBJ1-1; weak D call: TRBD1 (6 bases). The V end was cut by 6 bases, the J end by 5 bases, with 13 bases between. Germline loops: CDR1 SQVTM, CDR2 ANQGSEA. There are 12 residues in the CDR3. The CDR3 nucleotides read TGCAGCGTATCGTCGGGGGCGACTGAAGCTTTCTTT. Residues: CSVSSGATEAFF.

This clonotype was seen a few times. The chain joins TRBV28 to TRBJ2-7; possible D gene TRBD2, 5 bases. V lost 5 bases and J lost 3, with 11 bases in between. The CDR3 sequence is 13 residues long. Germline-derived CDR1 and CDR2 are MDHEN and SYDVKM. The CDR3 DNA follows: TGTGCCAGCAGTCCGGGCCGGGGCTACGAGCAGTACTTC. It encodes CASSPGRGYEQYF. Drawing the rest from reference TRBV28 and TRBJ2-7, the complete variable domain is DVKVTQSSRYLVKRTGEKVFLECVQDMDHENMFWYRQDPGLGLRLIYFSYDVKMKEKGDIPEGYSVSREKKERFSLILESASTNQTSMYLCASSPGRGYEQYFGPGTRLTVT.

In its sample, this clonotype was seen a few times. The CDR3 region has the DNA TGCAGTGCTAGATCCGGACAGGTAGAACCGACTAACTATGGCTACACCTTC. Encoded protein: CSARSGQVEPTNYGYTF. The rearrangement uses TRBV20-1 and TRBJ1-2; 7 nucleotides agree with TRBD1. In germline, CDR1 is DFQATT, CDR2 SNEGSKA (reference sequence). Trimming removed 2 bases from V and 0 bases from J; junction bases left unmatched: 12. This CDR3 spans 17 amino acids.

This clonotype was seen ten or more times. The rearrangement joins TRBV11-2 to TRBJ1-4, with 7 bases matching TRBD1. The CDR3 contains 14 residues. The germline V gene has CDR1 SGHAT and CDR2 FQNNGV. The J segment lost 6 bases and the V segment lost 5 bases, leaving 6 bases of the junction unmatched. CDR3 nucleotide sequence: TGTGCCAGCAGCCCCTTTGGGACAGATGAAAAACTGTTTTTT. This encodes CASSPFGTDEKLFF.

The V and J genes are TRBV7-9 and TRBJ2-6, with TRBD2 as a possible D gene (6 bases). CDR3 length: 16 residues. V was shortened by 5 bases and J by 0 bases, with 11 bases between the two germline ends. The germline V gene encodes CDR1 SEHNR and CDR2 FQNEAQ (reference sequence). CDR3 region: CASSPLRGSGANVLTF. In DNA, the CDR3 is TGTGCCAGCAGCCCCCTGCGGGGCTCTGGGGCCAACGTCCTGACTTTC.

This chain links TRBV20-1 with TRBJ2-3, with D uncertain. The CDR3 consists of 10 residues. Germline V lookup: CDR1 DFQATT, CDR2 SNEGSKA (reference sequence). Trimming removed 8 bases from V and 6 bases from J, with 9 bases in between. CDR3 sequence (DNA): TGCAGTCATACCCGGGATACGCAGTATTTT. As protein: CSHTRDTQYF.